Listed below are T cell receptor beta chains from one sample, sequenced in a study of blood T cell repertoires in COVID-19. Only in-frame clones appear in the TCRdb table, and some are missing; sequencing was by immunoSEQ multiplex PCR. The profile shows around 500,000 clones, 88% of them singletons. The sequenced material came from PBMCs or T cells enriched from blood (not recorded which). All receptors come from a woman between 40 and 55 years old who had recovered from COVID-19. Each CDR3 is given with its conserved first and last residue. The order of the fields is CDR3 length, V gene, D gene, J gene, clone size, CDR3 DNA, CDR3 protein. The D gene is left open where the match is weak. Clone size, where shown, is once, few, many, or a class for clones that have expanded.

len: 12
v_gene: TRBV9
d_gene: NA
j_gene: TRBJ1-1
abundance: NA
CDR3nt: TGTGCCAGCAGCGTAGGAGGAGCTGAAGCTTTCTTT
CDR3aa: CASSVGGAEAFF

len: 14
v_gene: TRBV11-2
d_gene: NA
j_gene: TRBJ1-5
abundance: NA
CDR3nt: TGTGCCAGCAGCTCTAGCAATAGCAATCAGCCCCAGCATTTT
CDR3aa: CASSSSNSNQPQHF

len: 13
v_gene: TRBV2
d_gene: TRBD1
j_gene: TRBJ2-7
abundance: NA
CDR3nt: TGTGCCAGCAGCAGGGACAGGGTCCACGAGCAGTACTTC
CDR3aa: CASSRDRVHEQYF

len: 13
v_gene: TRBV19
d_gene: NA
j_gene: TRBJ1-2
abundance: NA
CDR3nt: TGTGCCAGTAGTACCGGGATTTTCTATGGCTACACCTTC
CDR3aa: CASSTGIFYGYTF

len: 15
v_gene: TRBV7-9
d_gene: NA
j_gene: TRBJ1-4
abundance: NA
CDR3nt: TGTGCCAGCAGCCTCGGACAAACAACTAATGAAAAACTGTTTTTT
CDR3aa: CASSLGQTTNEKLFF

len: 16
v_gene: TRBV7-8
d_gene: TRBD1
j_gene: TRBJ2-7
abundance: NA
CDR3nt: TGTGCCAGCAGCTTAAGAACGGGACAGGAATTCTACGAGCAGTACTTC
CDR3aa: CASSLRTGQEFYEQYF

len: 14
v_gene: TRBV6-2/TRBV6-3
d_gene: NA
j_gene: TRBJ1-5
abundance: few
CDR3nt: TGTGCCAGCAGTGTGAGGGTCGGGGATCAGCCCCAGCATTTT
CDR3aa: CASSVRVGDQPQHF

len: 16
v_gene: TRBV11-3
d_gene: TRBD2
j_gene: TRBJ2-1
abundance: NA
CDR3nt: TGTGCCAGCAGCAGTCGGACTAGCGGGGGATACAATGAGCAGTTCTTC
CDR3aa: CASSSRTSGGYNEQFF

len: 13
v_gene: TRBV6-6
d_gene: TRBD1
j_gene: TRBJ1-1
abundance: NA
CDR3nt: TGTGCCAGCAGGCGGGACAGCAACACTGAAGCTTTCTTT
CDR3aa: CASRRDSNTEAFF

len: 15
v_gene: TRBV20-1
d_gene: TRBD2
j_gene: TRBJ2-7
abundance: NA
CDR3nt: TGCAGTGCTAGTGTGGGACTAGCGGGAGTCTACGAGCAGTACTTC
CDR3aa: CSASVGLAGVYEQYF

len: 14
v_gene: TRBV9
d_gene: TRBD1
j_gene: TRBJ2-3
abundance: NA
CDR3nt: TGTGCCAGCAGCGTCGGACAGGGGGCAGATACGCAGTATTTT
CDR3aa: CASSVGQGADTQYF

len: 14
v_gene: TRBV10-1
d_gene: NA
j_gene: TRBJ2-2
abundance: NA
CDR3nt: TGCGCCAGCAGTGCAACTGCGAACACCGGGGAGCTGTTTTTT
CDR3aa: CASSATANTGELFF

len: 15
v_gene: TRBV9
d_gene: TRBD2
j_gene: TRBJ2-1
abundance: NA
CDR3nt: TGTGCCAGCAGCGTAGGGACTAGCGGGTACAATGAGCAGTTCTTC
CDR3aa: CASSVGTSGYNEQFF

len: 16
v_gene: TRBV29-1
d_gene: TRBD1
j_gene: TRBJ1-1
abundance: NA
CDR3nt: TGCAGCGTGACTACGGGACAGGTTGGGTGGGGGACTGAAGCTTTCTTT
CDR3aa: CSVTTGQVGWGTEAFF

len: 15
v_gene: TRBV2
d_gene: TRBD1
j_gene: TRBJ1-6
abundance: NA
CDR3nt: TGTGCCAGCAGTGACGGGGACAGGCGGAATTCACCCCTCCACTTT
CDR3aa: CASSDGDRRNSPLHF

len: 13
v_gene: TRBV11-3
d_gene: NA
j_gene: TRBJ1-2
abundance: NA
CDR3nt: TGTGCCAGCAGCTTATACAGAAACTATGGCTACACCTTC
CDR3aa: CASSLYRNYGYTF

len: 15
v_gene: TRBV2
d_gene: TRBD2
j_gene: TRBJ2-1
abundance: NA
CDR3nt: TGTGCCAGCAGGGATATGGGACTAGCGGGAGTTGAGCAGTTCTTC
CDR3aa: CASRDMGLAGVEQFF

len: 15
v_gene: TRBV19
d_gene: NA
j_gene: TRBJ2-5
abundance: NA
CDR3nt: TGTGCCAGTAGTACCACCGAGGGAGTCCAAGAGACCCAGTACTTC
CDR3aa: CASSTTEGVQETQYF

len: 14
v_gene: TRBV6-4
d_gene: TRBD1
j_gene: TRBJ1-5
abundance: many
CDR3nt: TGTGCCAGCAGTGACGGGGACAGTAATCAGCCCCAGCATTTT
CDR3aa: CASSDGDSNQPQHF

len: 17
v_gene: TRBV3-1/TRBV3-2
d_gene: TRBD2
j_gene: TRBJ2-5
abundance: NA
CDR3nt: TGTGCCAGCAGCCAAGGAAAACTAGCGGGAGATCTGGAGACCCAGTACTTC
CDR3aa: CASSQGKLAGDLETQYF

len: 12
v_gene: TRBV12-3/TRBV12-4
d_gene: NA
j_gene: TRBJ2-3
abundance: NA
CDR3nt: TGTGCCAGCAGTTACGGAGGGGATACGCAGTATTTT
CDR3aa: CASSYGGDTQYF

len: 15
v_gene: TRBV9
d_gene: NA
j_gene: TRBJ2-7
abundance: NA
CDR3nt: TGTGCCAGCAGCACCCACCCTTCGGCGGCCTACGACCAGTACTTC
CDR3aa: CASSTHPSAAYDQYF

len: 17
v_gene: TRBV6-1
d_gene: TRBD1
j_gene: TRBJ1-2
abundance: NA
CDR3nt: TGTGCCAGCAGTGAAGAAATTCAGGGGGCGCCCAACTATGGCTACACCTTC
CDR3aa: CASSEEIQGAPNYGYTF

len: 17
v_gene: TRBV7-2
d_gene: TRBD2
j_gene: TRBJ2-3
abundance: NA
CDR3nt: TGTGCCAGCAGCCCCCCACGGCTAGCGGGAGGTGGAGATACGCAGTATTTT
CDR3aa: CASSPPRLAGGGDTQYF

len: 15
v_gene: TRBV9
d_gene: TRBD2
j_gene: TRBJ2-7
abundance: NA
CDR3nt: TGTGCCAGCAGCGTGGGGACTAGCGGAACCTACGAGCAGTACTTC
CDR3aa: CASSVGTSGTYEQYF

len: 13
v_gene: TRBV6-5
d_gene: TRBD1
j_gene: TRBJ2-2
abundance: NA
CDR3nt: TGTGCCAGCAGCCCGGACAGGGCCGGGGAGCTGTTTTTT
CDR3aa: CASSPDRAGELFF

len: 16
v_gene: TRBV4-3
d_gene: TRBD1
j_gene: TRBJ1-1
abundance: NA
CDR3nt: TGCGCCAGCAGCCCCCGGGACAGGGATTATTTCTCGGAGGCTTTCTTT
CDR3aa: CASSPRDRDYFSEAFF

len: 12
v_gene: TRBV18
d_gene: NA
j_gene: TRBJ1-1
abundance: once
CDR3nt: TGTGCCAGCTCCCGGGGGGACACTGAAGCTTTCTTT
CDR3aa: CASSRGDTEAFF

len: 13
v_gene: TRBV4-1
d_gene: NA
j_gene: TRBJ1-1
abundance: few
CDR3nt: TGCGCCAGCGCGGTACAGGGGAACACTGAAGCTTTCTTT
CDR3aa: CASAVQGNTEAFF

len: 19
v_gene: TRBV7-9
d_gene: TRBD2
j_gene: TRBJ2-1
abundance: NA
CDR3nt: TGTGCCAGCAGCAAAAGGGGCGCCGGGACTAGCGTAAGATACAATGAGCAGTTCTTC
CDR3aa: CASSKRGAGTSVRYNEQFF

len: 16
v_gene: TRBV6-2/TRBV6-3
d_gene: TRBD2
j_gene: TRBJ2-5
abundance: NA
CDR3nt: TGTGCCAGCAGTCGGACTAGCGGGAGTGGTCAGGAGACCCAGTACTTC
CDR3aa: CASSRTSGSGQETQYF

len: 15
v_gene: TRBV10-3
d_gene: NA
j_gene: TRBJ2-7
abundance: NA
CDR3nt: TGTGCCACCTTGGAGGGGGCCCAAAGCTCCTACGAGCAGTACTTC
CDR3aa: CATLEGAQSSYEQYF

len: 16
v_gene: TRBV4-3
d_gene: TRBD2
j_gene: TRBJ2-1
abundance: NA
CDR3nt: TGCGCCAGCAGCCCCCGGGGTGCTAGCGGGAGGATTGAGCAGTTCTTC
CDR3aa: CASSPRGASGRIEQFF

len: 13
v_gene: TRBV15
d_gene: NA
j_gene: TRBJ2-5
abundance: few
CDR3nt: TGTGCCACCGGAGTACCGGAAAGGGAGACCCAGTACTTC
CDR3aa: CATGVPERETQYF

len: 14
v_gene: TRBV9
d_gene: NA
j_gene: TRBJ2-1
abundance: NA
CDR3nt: TGTGCCAGCAGCGTAGGGGACTTCTACAATGAGCAGTTCTTC
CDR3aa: CASSVGDFYNEQFF

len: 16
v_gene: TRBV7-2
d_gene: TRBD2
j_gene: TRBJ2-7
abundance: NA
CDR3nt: TGTGCCAGCAGCTGGACTAGCGGGAGGGGTTCCTACGAGCAGTACTTC
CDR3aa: CASSWTSGRGSYEQYF

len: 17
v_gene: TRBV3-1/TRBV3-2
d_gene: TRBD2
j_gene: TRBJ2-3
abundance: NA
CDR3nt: TGTGCCAGCAGCCAACCCATAGCGGGAGGTGCCACAGATACGCAGTATTTT
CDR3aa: CASSQPIAGGATDTQYF

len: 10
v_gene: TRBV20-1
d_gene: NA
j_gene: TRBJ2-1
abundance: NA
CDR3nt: TGCAGTGCTCAGCCAGGTTCGGAGTTCTTC
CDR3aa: CSAQPGSEFF

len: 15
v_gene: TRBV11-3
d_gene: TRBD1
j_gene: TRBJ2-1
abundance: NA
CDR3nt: TGTGCCAGCAGCCTCCGGGACAGGGTGGACAATGAGCAGTTCTTC
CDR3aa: CASSLRDRVDNEQFF

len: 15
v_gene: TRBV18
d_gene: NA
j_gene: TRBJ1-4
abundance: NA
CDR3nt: TGTGCCAGCTCACCCAGGACATCGCCTAATGAAAAACTGTTTTTT
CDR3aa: CASSPRTSPNEKLFF

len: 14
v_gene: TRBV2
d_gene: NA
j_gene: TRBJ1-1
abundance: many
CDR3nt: TGTGCCAGCAGTGGTAGACAGACCTACACTGAAGCTTTCTTT
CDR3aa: CASSGRQTYTEAFF

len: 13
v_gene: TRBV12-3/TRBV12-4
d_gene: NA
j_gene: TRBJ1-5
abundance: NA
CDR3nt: TGTGCCAGCAGGGGAGACGGCAATCAGCCCCAGCATTTT
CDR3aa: CASRGDGNQPQHF

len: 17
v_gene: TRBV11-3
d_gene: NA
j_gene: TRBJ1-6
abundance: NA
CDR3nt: TGTGCCAGCAGCTTAGGAGGACGACAGTTCCTACGAGCACCCCTCCACTTT
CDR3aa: CASSLGGRQFLRAPLHF

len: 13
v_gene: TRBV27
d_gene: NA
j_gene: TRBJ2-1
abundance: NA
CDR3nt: TGTGCCAGCAGACTCTCCGGTGGAGGTGAGCAGTTCTTC
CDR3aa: CASRLSGGGEQFF

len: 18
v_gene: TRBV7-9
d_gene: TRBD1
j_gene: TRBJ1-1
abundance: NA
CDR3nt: TGTGCCAGCAGCCCTCAAATCACAGGGGGCGCGGGGAACACTGAAGCTTTCTTT
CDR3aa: CASSPQITGGAGNTEAFF

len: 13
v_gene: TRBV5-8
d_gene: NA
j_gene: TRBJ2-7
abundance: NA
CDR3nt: TGTGCCAGCAGATTCCAGGGGATTGGGGAGCAGTACTTC
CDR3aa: CASRFQGIGEQYF

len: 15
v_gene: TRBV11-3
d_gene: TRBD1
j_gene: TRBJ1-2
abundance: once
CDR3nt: TGTGCCAGCAGCCCTGACAGGGCCTTAAACTATGGCTACACCTTC
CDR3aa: CASSPDRALNYGYTF

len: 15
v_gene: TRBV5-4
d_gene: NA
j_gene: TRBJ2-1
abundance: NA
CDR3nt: TGTGCCAGCAGCTTGGGCGGTAGCTCCTACAATGAGCAGTTCTTC
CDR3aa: CASSLGGSSYNEQFF

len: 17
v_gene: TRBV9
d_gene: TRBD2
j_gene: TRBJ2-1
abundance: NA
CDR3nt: TGTGCCAGCAGCGGTCGGACTAGCGGGTCCTCCTACAATGAGCAGTTCTTC
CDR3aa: CASSGRTSGSSYNEQFF

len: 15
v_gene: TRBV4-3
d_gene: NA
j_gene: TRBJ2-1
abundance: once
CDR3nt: TGCGCCAGCAGCCGAGAGAGAGCAACCTACAATGAGCAGTTCTTC
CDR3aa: CASSRERATYNEQFF

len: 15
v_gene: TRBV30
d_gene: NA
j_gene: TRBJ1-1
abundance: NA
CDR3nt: TGTGCCTGGAGTGCTACCGGGTCCACGGACACTGAAGCTTTCTTT
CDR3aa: CAWSATGSTDTEAFF

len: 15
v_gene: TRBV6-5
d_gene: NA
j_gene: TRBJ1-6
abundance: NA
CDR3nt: TGTGCCAGCAGCCGAGACAGGCCCAATAATTCACCCCTCCACTTT
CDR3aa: CASSRDRPNNSPLHF

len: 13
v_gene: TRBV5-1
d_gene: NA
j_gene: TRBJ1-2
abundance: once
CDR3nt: TGCGCCAGCAGCTTGGAGACAGGCGGAGGCTACACCTTC
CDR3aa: CASSLETGGGYTF

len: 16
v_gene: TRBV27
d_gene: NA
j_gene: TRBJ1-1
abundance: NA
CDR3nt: TGTGCCAGCAGTTTATATGGTGGGGCCTCAGGGACTGAAGCTTTCTTT
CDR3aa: CASSLYGGASGTEAFF

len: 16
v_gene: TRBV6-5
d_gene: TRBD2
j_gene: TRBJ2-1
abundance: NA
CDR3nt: TGTGCCAGCAGTTACGCCCCGGGACTAGCGGGAGGTGAGCAGTTCTTC
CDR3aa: CASSYAPGLAGGEQFF

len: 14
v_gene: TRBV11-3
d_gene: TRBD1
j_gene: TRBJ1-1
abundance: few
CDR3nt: TGTGCCAGCAGCTTAGCACGACAGGGATCTGAAGCTTTCTTT
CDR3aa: CASSLARQGSEAFF

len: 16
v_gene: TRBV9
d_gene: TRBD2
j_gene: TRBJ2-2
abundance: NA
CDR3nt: TGTGCCAGCACGCAGCGGGAGGTCCCTAACACCGGGGAGCTGTTTTTT
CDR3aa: CASTQREVPNTGELFF

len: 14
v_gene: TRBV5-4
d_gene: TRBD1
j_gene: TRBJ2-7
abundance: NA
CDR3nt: TGTGCCAGCAGCTTGGGACAGGGGTTTTACGAGCAGTACTTC
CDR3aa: CASSLGQGFYEQYF

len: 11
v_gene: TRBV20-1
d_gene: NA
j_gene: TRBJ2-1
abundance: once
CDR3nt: TGCAGTGTTGGGAGGTTCAATGAGCAGTTCTTC
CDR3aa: CSVGRFNEQFF